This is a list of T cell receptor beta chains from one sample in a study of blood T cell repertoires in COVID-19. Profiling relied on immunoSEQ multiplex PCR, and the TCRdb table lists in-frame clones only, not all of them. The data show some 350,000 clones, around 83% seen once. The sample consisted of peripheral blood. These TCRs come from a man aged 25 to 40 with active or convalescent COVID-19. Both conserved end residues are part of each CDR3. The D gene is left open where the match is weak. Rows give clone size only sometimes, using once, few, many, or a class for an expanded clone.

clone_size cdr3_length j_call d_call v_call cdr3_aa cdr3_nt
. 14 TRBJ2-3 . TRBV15 CATSRDPSSGWAYF TGTGCCACCAGCAGAGATCCCTCCAGCGGGTGGGCGTATTTT
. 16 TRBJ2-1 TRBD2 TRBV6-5 CASSSPFAGGRDEQFF TGTGCCAGCAGTTCCCCTTTTGCGGGGGGGCGGGATGAGCAGTTCTTC
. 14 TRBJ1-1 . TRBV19 CASNPNEGDTEAFF TGTGCCAGTAATCCGAATGAGGGCGACACTGAAGCTTTCTTT
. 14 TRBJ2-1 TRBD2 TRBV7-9 CASSYGTSGRDRFF TGTGCCAGCAGCTACGGGACTAGCGGGAGGGACCGGTTCTTC
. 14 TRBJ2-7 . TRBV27 CASSLQGSPYEQYF TGTGCCAGCAGTTTACAGGGAAGCCCCTACGAGCAGTACTTC
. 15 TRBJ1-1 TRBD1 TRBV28 CASTEPGQGDTEAFF TGTGCCAGCACTGAGCCGGGACAGGGGGACACTGAAGCTTTCTTT
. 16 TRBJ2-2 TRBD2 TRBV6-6 CASTYQRGRYTGELFF TGTGCCAGCACTTACCAGCGGGGGCGATACACCGGGGAGCTGTTTTTT
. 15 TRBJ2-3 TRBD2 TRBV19 CASAERGGGADTQYF TGTGCCAGTGCGGAGCGGGGGGGCGGCGCAGATACGCAGTATTTT
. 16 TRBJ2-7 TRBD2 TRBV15 CATSEGTSGAYYEQYF TGTGCCACCAGCGAGGGGACTAGCGGGGCTTACTACGAGCAGTACTTC
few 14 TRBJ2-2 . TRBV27 CATSGTPNTGELFF TGTGCCACCTCCGGGACTCCGAACACCGGGGAGCTGTTTTTT
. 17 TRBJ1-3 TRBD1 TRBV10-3 CAISEANDRGYRNTIYF TGTGCCATCAGTGAGGCCAACGACAGGGGGTACAGAAACACCATATATTTT
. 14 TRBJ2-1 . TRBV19 CASSMSVHYNEQFF TGTGCCAGTAGTATGTCAGTCCACTACAATGAGCAGTTCTTC
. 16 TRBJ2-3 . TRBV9 CASSAWGTHSTDTQYF TGTGCCAGCAGCGCGTGGGGGACTCACTCCACAGATACGCAGTATTTT
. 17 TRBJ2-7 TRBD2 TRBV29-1 CSASGTSGRESSYEQYF TGCAGCGCTTCCGGGACTAGCGGGAGGGAGAGCTCCTACGAGCAGTACTTC
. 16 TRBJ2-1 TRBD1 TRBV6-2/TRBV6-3 CASSPLGQGFYNEQFF TGTGCCAGCAGCCCCCTTGGACAGGGGTTCTACAATGAGCAGTTCTTC
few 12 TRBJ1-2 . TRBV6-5 CASSFRGGGYTF TGTGCCAGCAGTTTCAGGGGCGGTGGCTACACCTTC
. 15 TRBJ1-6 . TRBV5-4 CASSPRSSGNSPLHF TGTGCCAGCAGCCCCCGGAGCTCCGGTAATTCACCCCTCCACTTT
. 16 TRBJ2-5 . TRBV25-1 CASSEWADRGQETQYF TGTGCCAGCAGTGAATGGGCAGACCGGGGACAAGAGACCCAGTACTTC
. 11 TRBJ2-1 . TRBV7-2 CASSSSNEQFF TGTGCCAGCAGTTCTAGCAATGAGCAGTTCTTC
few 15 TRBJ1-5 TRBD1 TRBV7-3 CASSLTGDQDQPQHF TGTGCCAGCAGCTTGACAGGGGACCAAGATCAGCCCCAGCATTTT
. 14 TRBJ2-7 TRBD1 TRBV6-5 CASSGQEVDYEQYF TGTGCCAGCAGCGGACAGGAGGTTGACTACGAGCAGTACTTC
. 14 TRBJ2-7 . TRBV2 CASSRQSYSYEQYF TGTGCCAGCAGTCGACAGTCCTACTCCTACGAGCAGTACTTC
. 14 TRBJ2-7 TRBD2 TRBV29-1 CSVRGGGNSYEQYF TGCAGCGTTAGGGGCGGGGGGAATTCCTACGAGCAGTACTTC
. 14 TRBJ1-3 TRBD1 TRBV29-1 CSARQGSSGNTIYF TGCAGCGCTCGACAGGGGAGCTCTGGAAACACCATATATTTT
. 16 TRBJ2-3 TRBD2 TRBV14 CASSPGLAGDTDTQYF TGTGCCAGCAGCCCAGGACTAGCGGGGGATACAGATACGCAGTATTTT
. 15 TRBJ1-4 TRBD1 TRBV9 CASSVGGGGNEKLFF TGTGCCAGCAGCGTGGGAGGAGGGGGCAATGAAAAACTGTTTTTT
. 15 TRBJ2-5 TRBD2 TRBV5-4 CASSLASGVGETQYF TGTGCCAGCAGCTTGGCTAGCGGGGTAGGGGAGACCCAGTACTTC
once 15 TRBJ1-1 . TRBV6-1 CASSEAPGVVTEAFF TGTGCCAGCAGTGAAGCGCCAGGGGTGGTCACTGAAGCTTTCTTT
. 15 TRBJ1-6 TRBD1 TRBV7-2 CASSSTGGAGSPLHF TGTGCCAGCAGTTCAACAGGGGGCGCGGGGTCACCCCTCCACTTT
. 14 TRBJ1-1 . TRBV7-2 CASSSPRGNTEAFF TGTGCCAGCAGCTCTCCCCGGGGGAACACTGAAGCTTTCTTT
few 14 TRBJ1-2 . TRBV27 CASRPSAQYRGYTF TGTGCCAGCAGACCTTCAGCGCAATATCGTGGCTACACCTTC
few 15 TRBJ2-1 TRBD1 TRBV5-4 CASSIGQGTYNEQFF TGTGCCAGCAGCATTGGACAGGGGACCTACAATGAGCAGTTCTTC
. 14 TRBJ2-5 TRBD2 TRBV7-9 CASSRTSGQETQYF TGTGCCAGCAGCCGGACTAGCGGCCAAGAGACCCAGTACTTC
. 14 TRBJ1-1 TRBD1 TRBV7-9 CASSSWTGDTEAFF TGTGCCAGCAGCTCCTGGACAGGGGACACTGAAGCTTTCTTT
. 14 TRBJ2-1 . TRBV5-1 CASSTRTTHNEQFF TGCGCCAGCAGCACTCGGACAACTCACAATGAGCAGTTCTTC
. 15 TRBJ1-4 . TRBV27 CASSFGLSGREKLFF TGTGCCAGCAGTTTCGGCTTGTCAGGGCGGGAAAAACTGTTTTTT
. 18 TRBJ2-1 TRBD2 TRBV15 CATSSRNLGTSGNNEQFF TGTGCCACCAGCAGCCGGAATCTTGGGACTAGCGGGAACAATGAGCAGTTCTTC
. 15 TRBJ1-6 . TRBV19 CASSPLSQSNSPLHF TGTGCCAGTAGTCCCCTGAGTCAATCTAATTCACCCCTCCACTTT
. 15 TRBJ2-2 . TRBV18 CASSPPSVNTGELFF TGTGCCAGCTCACCCCCTTCGGTGAACACCGGGGAGCTGTTTTTT
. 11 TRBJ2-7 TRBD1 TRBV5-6 CASARGLTQYF TGTGCCAGCGCCAGGGGGCTTACGCAGTACTTC
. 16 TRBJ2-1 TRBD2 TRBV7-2 CASSRLRAGGDSEQFF TGTGCCAGCAGCCGCCTCCGAGCGGGGGGGGATTCGGAGCAGTTCTTC
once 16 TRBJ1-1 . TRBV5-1 CASSLTSVGVDTEAFF TGCGCCAGCAGCTTGACAAGCGTCGGGGTGGACACTGAAGCTTTCTTT
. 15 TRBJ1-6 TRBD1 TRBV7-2 CASQLGGQGGSPLHF TGTGCCAGCCAACTCGGGGGACAGGGTGGTTCACCCCTCCACTTT
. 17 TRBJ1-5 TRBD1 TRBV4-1 CASSRTGTGRRNQPQHF TGCGCCAGCAGCCGCACCGGGACAGGCAGACGCAATCAGCCCCAGCATTTT
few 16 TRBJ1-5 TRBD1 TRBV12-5 CASGLAQGYSNQPQHF TGTGCTAGTGGTTTGGCACAGGGGTATAGCAATCAGCCCCAGCATTTT
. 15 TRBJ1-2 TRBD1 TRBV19 CASSIAGTGRDGYTF TGTGCCAGTAGTATAGCCGGGACAGGGAGAGATGGCTACACCTTC